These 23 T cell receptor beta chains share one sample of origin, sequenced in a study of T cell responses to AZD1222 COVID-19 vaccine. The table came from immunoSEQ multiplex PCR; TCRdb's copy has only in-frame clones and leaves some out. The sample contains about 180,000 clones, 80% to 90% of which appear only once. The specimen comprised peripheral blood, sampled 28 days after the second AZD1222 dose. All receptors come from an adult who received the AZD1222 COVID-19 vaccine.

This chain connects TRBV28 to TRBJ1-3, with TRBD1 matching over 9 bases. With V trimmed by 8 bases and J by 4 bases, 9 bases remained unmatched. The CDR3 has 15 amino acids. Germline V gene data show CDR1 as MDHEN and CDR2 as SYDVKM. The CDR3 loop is CASSASGTGGNTIYF. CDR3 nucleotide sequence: TGTGCCAGCTCAGCGTCCGGGACAGGGGGAAACACCATATATTTT.

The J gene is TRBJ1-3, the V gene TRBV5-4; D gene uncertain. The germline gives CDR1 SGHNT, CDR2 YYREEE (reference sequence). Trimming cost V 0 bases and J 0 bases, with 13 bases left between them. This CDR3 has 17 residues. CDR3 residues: CASSLARGGSSGNTIYF. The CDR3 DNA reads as TGTGCCAGCAGCTTGGCCCGCGGAGGGAGCTCTGGAAACACCATATATTTT.

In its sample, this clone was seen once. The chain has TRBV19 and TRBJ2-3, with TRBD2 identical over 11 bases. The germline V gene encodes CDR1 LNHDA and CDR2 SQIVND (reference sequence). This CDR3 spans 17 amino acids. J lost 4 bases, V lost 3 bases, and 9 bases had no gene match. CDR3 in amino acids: CASSMKGSGGASDTQYF. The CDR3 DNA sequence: TGTGCCAGTAGTATGAAGGGTAGCGGGGGGGCCTCAGATACGCAGTATTTT.

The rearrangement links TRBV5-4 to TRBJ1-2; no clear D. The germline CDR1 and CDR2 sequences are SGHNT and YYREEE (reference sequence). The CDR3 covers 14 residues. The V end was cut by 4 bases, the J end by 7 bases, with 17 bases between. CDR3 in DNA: TGTGCCAGCAGCCTAGACCTAACCTCGGGTGGCTACACCTTC. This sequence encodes CASSLDLTSGGYTF.

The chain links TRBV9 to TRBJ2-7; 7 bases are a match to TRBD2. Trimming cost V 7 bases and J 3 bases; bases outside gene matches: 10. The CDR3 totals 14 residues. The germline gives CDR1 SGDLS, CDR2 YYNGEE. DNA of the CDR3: TGTGCCAGCGCCGCGTCGGGGGAGGGCTACGAGCAGTACTTC. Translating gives CASAASGEGYEQYF.

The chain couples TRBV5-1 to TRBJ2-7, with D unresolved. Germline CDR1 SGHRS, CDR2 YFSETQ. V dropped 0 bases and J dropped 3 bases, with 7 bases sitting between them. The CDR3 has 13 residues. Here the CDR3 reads CASSLGQIYEQYF. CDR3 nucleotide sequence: TGCGCCAGCAGCTTGGGGCAGATCTACGAGCAGTACTTC.

CDR3 sequence: CALSTGGYGRSNQPQHF. Here the CDR3 DNA reads TGTGCCTTGTCGACAGGGGGCTATGGTAGAAGCAATCAGCCCCAGCATTTT. This sequence joins TRBV30 and TRBJ1-5; TRBD1 agrees at 10 bases. CDR1 is GTSNPN, CDR2 SVGIG, per germline (reference sequence). V lost 7 bases, J lost 1 base, and 13 bases stayed unmatched. The CDR3 spans 17 residues.

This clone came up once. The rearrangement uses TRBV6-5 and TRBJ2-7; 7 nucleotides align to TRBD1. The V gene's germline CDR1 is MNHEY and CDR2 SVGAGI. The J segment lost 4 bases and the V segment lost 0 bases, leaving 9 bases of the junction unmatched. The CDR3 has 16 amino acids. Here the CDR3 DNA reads TGTGCCAGCAGTTACTCCCCCGGGACAGAGCCATACGAGCAGTACTTC. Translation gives CASSYSPGTEPYEQYF.

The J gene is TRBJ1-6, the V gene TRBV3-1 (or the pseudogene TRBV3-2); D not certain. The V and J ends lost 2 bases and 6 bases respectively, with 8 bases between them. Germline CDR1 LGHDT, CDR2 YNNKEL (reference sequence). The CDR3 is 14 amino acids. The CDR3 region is CASSQQLVNSPLHF. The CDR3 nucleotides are TGTGCCAGCAGCCAACAACTGGTTAATTCACCCCTCCACTTT.

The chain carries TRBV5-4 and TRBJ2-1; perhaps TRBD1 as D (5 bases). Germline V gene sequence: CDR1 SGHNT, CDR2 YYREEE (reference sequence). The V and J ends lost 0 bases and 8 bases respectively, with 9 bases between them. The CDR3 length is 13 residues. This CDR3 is CASSLDVGDEQFF. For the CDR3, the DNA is TGTGCCAGCAGCTTGGATGTAGGGGATGAGCAGTTCTTC.

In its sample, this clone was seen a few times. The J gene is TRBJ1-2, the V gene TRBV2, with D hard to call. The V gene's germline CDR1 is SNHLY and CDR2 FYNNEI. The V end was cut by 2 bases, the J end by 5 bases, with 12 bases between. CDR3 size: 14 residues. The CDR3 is CASSENMGPYGYTF. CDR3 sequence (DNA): TGTGCCAGCAGTGAAAACATGGGCCCATATGGCTACACCTTC.

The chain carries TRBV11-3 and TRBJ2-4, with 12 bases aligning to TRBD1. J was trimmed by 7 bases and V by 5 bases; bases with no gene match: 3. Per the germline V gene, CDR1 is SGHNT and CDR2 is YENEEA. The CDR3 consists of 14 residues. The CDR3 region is CASSRGTGGNIQYF. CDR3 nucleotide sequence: TGTGCCAGCAGCCGCGGGACAGGGGGCAACATTCAGTACTTC.

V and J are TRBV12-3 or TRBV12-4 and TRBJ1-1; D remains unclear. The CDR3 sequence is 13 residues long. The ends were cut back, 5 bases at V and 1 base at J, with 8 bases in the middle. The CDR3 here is CASSRTRNTEAFF. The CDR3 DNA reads TGTGCCAGCAGTCGGACGAGGAACACTGAAGCTTTCTTT.

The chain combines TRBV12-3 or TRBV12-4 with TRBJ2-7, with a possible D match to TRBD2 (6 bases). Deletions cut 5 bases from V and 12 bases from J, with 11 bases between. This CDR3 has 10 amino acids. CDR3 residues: CASSGGTLYF. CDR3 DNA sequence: TGTGCCAGCAGTGGGGGGACTCTGTACTTC.

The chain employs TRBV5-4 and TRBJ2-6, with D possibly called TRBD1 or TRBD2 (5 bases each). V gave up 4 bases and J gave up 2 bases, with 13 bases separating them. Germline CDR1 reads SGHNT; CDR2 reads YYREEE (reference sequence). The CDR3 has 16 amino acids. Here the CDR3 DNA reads TGTGCCAGCAGCGGGGCCCTAGCTCCTGGGGCCAACGTCCTGACTTTC. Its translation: CASSGALAPGANVLTF.

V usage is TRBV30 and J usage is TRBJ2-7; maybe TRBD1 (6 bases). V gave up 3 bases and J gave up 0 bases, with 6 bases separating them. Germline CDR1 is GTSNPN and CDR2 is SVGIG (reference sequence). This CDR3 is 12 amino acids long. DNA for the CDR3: TGTGCCTGGAGGGACAGCTCCTACGAGCAGTACTTC. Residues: CAWRDSSYEQYF.

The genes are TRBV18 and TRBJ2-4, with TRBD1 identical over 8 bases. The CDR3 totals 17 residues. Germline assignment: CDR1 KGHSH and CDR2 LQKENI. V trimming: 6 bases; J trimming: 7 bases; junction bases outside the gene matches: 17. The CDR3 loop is CASSPLPSGGVWNIQYF. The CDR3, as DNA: TGTGCCAGCTCTCCCCTCCCTTCAGGGGGCGTCTGGAACATTCAGTACTTC.

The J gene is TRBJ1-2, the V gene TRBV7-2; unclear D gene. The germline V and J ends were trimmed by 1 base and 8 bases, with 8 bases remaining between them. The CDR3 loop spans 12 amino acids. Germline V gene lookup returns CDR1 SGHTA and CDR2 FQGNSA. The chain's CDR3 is CASSLVGRGYTF. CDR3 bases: TGTGCCAGCAGCTTAGTGGGCCGGGGCTACACCTTC.

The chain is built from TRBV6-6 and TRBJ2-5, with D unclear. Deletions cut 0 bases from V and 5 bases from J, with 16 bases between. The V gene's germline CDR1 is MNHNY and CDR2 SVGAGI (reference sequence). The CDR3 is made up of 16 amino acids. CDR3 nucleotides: TGTGCCAGCAGTTACTCTGGCCTCGGAGCCTCGGAGACCCAGTACTTC. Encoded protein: CASSYSGLGASETQYF.

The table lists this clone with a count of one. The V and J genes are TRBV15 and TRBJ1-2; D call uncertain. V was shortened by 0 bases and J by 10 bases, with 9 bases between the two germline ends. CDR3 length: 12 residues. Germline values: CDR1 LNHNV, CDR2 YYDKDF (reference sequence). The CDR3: CATSRDLGVYTF. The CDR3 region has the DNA TGTGCCACCAGCAGAGATCTGGGAGTCTACACCTTC. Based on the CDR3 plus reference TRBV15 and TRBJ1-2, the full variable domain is DAMVIQNPRYQVTQFGKPVTLSCSQTLNHNVMYWYQQKSSQAPKLLFHYYDKDFNNEADTPDNFQSRRPNTSFCFLDIRSPGLGDTAMYLCATSRDLGVYTFGSGTRLTVV.

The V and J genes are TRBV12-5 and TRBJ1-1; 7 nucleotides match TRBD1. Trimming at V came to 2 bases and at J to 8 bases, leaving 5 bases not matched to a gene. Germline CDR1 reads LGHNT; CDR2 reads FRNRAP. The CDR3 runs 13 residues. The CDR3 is CASGLSPDREAFF. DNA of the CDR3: TGTGCTAGTGGTTTGTCCCCGGACAGGGAAGCTTTCTTT.

CDR3 loop: CASSPNQDTGKLFF. In DNA, the CDR3 is TGTGCCAGCAGCCCTAATCAGGACACCGGAAAACTGTTTTTT. The chain couples TRBV5-4 to TRBJ1-4; a weak D match, TRBD1 (5 bases). The CDR3 is made up of 14 amino acids. V was cut by 4 bases and J by 10 bases, with 17 bases left in between. The V gene's germline CDR1 is SGHNT and CDR2 YYREEE (reference sequence).

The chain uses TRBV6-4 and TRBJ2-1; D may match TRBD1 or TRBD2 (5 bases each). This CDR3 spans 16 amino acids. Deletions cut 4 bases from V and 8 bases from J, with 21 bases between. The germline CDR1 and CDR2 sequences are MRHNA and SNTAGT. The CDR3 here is CASSGYGTAQVDEQFF. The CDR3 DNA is TGTGCCAGCAGTGGTTATGGGACCGCCCAAGTGGATGAGCAGTTCTTC.